Listed below are T cell receptor beta chains from one sample, sequenced in a study of HIV-infected patients and healthy controls. TCRdb ran MiXCR on the 5' RACE reads and lists one entry per CDR3 protein. The repertoire holds under 25,000 distinct CDR3 sequences, with roughly 8.2% as singletons. The sequenced sample was blood. Source of these receptors: an adult in good health. The CDR3 runs from the conserved cysteine through the conserved F or W. A D gene is named only where the DNA matches it firmly. Rows give clone size only sometimes, using once, few, many, or a class for an expanded clone.

v_gene	j_gene	d_gene	abundance	CDR3nt	CDR3aa
TRBV20-1	TRBJ1-6	TRBD1	many	TGCAGTGCTAAGGACAGGGAATATTCACCCCTCCACTTT	CSAKDREYSPLHF
TRBV7-8	TRBJ1-6	-	many	TGTGCCAGCAGCCTACTTAACCGGGTTCTCAATTCACCCCTCCACTTT	CASSLLNRVLNSPLHF
TRBV11-2	TRBJ1-1	-	many	TGTGCCAGCAGCTCTAAGAGGGCCAGGAACACTGAAGCTTTCTTT	CASSSKRARNTEAFF
TRBV2	TRBJ2-1	TRBD1	many	TGTGCCAGCAGTGATTGGGGACAGGAGCAGTTCTTC	CASSDWGQEQFF
TRBV10-3	TRBJ1-4	-	many	-	CAISSSGADDEKLFF
TRBV7-9	TRBJ1-1	TRBD1	many	TGTGCCAGCAGACGAGAGGGACAGGAAGCTTTCTTT	CASRREGQEAFF
TRBV12-3/TRBV12-4	TRBJ1-3	-	many	TGTGCCACCGCACGAGACCTCCTTGGAAACACCATATATTTT	CATARDLLGNTIYF
TRBV7-2	TRBJ1-5	-	medium-sized	TGTGCCAGCAGCTTAGCGGAGGCGGGGCCCCAGCATTTT	CASSLAEAGPQHF
TRBV11-1	TRBJ2-5	TRBD2	many	TGTGCCAGCAGCTCGCCCATTTGGACTAGCGGGGGAGAAGAGACCCAGTACTTC	CASSSPIWTSGGEETQYF
TRBV29-1	TRBJ1-1	-	many	TGCAGCGTTGGGGGACGGGGCCCGAACACTGAAGCTTTCTTT	CSVGGRGPNTEAFF
TRBV5-5	TRBJ2-3	TRBD1	many	TGTGCCAGCAGCTCGTGGACAGGGCTCACAGATACGCAGTATTTT	CASSSWTGLTDTQYF
TRBV19	TRBJ2-5	TRBD1	many	TGTGCCAGTAGTAGCGGCTCCGGGACAGCGTACCAAGAGACCCAGTACTTC	CASSSGSGTAYQETQYF
TRBV5-1	TRBJ2-5	TRBD1	many	TGCGCCAGCAGCTTTGGACAGGGAAGCGAGACCCAGTACTTC	CASSFGQGSETQYF
TRBV28	TRBJ1-1	-	-	TGTGCCAGCAGTGTTACACAACCGAACACTGAAGCTTTCTTT	CASSVTQPNTEAFF
TRBV7-9	TRBJ2-3	TRBD2	many	TGTGCCAGCAGCTCCCCGTGGGAGCGGGGGACCCCAAAAAGCACAGATACGCAGTATTTT	CASSSPWERGTPKSTDTQYF
TRBV12-3/TRBV12-4	TRBJ1-2	TRBD1	-	TGTGCCAGCAGTTCCCACAGGGGCTCATATGGCTACACCTTC	CASSSHRGSYGYTF
TRBV9	TRBJ1-1	TRBD1	many	TGTGCCAGCAGCGGTTGGGACAGTGAAGCTTTCTTT	CASSGWDSEAFF
TRBV6-5	TRBJ2-1	TRBD1	many	TGTGCCAGCAGTTTCAGCAACCAGGGGGCGAGTGTTAGGCGGCCCCCTACGTACAATGAGCAGTTCTTC	CASSFSNQGASVRRPPTYNEQFF
TRBV7-8	TRBJ2-7	-	many	TGTGCCAGCAGCACGTCCGGAGGGGAGCAGTACTTC	CASSTSGGEQYF
TRBV28	TRBJ1-2	-	many	TGTGCCAGCAGTCCTAGGACGTCGACTAACTATGGCTACACCTTC	CASSPRTSTNYGYTF
TRBV7-2	TRBJ2-3	TRBD2	-	TGTGCCAGCAGCTTAGGGGGGACTAGCGGGAGAGATACGCAGTATTTT	CASSLGGTSGRDTQYF
TRBV10-3	TRBJ1-1	TRBD1	many	TGTGCCATCAGTGAAAGGGACAGAGGAGCTTTCTTT	CAISERDRGAFF
TRBV20-1	TRBJ2-3	TRBD2	medium-sized	TGCAGTGCTAGAACTAGCGGGAGTACAGATACGCAGTATTTT	CSARTSGSTDTQYF
TRBV20-1	TRBJ2-7	TRBD1	-	TGCAGTGCGACCCGCGGGACAGGGATCTACGAGCAGTACTTC	CSATRGTGIYEQYF